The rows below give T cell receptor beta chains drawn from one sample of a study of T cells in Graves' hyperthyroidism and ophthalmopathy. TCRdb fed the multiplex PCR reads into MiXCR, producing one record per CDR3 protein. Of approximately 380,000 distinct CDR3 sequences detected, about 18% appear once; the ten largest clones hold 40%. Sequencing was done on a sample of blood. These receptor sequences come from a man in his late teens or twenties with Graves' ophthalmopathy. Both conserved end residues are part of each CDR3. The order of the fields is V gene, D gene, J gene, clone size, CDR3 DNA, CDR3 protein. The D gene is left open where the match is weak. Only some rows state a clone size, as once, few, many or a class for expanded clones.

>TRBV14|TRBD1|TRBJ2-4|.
TGTGCCAGCAGCATCCGGACAGGAAACAAAAACATTCAGTACTTC
CASSIRTGNKNIQYF
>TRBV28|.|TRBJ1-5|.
TGTGCCAGCAGTCGCCCCATAGATAGCAATCAGCCCCAGCATTTT
CASSRPIDSNQPQHF
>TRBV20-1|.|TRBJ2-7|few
TGCAGTGGTGAGGGGGAGGTAGGGTACGAGCAGTACTTC
CSGEGEVGYEQYF
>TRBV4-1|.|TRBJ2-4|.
TGCGCCAGCAGCCAAAGGCCAGTCAGGGCCCCCGAAAACATTCAGTACTTC
CASSQRPVRAPENIQYF
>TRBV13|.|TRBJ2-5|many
TGTGCCAGCAGCTTACGAGGGCCCAGGCGAGAGACCCAGTACTTC
CASSLRGPRRETQYF
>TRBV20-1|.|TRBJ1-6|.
TGCAGTGCTCCCACGCTTGAGGTTTCACCCCTCCACTTT
CSAPTLEVSPLHF
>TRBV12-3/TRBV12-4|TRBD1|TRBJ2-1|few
TGTGCCAGCAGTTTCAAGGGGGCAGGGGAGCAGTTCTTC
CASSFKGAGEQFF
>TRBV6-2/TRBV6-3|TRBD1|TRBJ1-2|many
TGTGCCAGCAGTCGCGGGGACAGCTATGGCTACACCTTC
CASSRGDSYGYTF
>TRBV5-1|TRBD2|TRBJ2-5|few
TGCGCCAGCAGTCCGGGACTAGTTGAGACCCAGTACTTC
CASSPGLVETQYF
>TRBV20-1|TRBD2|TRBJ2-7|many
TGCAGTGCCTGGTCTAGCGGGGGATACTCCTACGAGCAGTACTTC
CSAWSSGGYSYEQYF
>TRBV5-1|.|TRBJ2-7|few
TGCGCCAGCAGCTTGAACAGGTATGAAAACTACGAGCAGTACTTC
CASSLNRYENYEQYF
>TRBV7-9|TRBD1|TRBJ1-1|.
TGTGCCAGCAGCATAACAGGGGTCACTGAAGCTTTCTTT
CASSITGVTEAFF
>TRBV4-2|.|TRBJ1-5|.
TGTGCCAGCAGCCAAGAACCCAGTGGCTGGCCCCAGCATTTT
CASSQEPSGWPQHF
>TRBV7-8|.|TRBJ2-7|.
TGTGCCAGCAGCCCAGGGACGTTTCCTTACGAGCAGTACTTC
CASSPGTFPYEQYF
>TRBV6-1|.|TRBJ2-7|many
TGTGCCAGCAGAAGGGACGGCGAGCAGTACTTC
CASRRDGEQYF
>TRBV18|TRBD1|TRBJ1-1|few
TGTGCCAGCTCACCACCGTACGCAGGGGGCCTGGGGGCTTTCTTT
CASSPPYAGGLGAFF
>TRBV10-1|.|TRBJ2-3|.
TGCGCCAGCAGACCCGACACCACCAGCACAGATACGCAGTATTTT
CASRPDTTSTDTQYF
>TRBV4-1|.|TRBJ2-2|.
TGCGCCAGCAGCCAAAGGGGACGGGAAACGAACACCGGGGAGCTGTTTTTT
CASSQRGRETNTGELFF
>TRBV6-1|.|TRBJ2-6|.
TGTGCCAGCACCCAATTTCCTGCCGCCTCTGAGGCCAACGTCCTGACTTTC
CASTQFPAASEANVLTF
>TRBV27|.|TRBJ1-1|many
TGTGCCAGCAGTCCGAGGGCCAGGGTGAACACTGAAGCTTTCTTT
CASSPRARVNTEAFF
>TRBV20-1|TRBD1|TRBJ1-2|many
TGCAGTGCTAGTGTACAGACAGGGGGCCATGGCTACACCTTC
CSASVQTGGHGYTF
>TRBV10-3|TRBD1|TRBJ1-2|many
TGTGCCATCAGTGGAGACAGGGGCCCCGCCTATGGCTACACCTTC
CAISGDRGPAYGYTF
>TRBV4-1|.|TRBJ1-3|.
TGCGCCAGCAGCCAAGATTACGGACGGCCAGGTGGAAACACCATATATTTT
CASSQDYGRPGGNTIYF
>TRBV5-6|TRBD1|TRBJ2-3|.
TGTGCCAGCAGCTACCGGGACAGGAATATTGCAGATACGCAGTATTTT
CASSYRDRNIADTQYF
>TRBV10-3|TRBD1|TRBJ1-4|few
TGTGCCATCAGTGATGGGGACAGGGGAAATGAAAAACTGTTTTTT
CAISDGDRGNEKLFF
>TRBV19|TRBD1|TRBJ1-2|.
TGTGCCAGACGGGACAGGGAAACTAACTATGGCTACACCTTC
CARRDRETNYGYTF
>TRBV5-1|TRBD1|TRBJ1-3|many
TGTGCCAGCAGTGGGACAGGGAGCGGAAACACCATATATTTT
CASSGTGSGNTIYF
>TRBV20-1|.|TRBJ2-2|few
TGCAGTGCCGCCCCGGGCGGGGTGAACACCGGGGAGCTGTTTTTT
CSAAPGGVNTGELFF
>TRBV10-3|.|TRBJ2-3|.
TGTGCCATCAGTGATGGGCAGGGGGGTTGGGGCACAGATACGCAGTATTTT
CAISDGQGGWGTDTQYF
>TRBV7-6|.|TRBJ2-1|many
TGTGCCAGCAGCTCCTCCCCCCAGGGAATCAATGAGCAGTTCTTC
CASSSSPQGINEQFF
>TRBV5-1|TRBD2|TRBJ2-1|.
TGCGCCAGCAGACTAGCGGGGGAAGACAATGAGCAGTTCTTC
CASRLAGEDNEQFF
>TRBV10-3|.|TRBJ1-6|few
TGTGCCATCAGTGAGGAGTTCCAGATGATTTCACCCCTCCACTTT
CAISEEFQMISPLHF
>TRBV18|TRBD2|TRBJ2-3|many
TGTGCCAGCTCACCTGGACTAGCCCGCACAGATACGCAGTATTTT
CASSPGLARTDTQYF
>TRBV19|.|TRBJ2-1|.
TGTGCCAGTAGAACCCGCGGGGCAGTAGAAGAGGGGGCGAATGAGCAGTTCTTC
CASRTRGAVEEGANEQFF
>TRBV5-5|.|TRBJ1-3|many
TGTGCCAGCAGCTTGGAGTGGGGCTCTGGAAACACCATATATTTT
CASSLEWGSGNTIYF
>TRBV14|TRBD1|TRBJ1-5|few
TGTGCCAGCAGCCAAGGACAGGGGCGCAATCAGCCCCAGCATTTT
CASSQGQGRNQPQHF